This T cell receptor (beta chain) comes out of a study of technical replicates of blood from a handful of donors. Sequencing used immunoSEQ multiplex PCR; TCRdb keeps in-frame clones, though not all of them. This table holds around 13,000 clones, approximately 86% found once. CDR1 is SGHDT and CDR2 is YYEEEE in the germline V gene. The CDR3 totals 12 residues. The V end was cut by 4 bases, the J end by 4 bases, with 9 bases between. The sequence came from a human donor in good health. The specimen sequenced was PBMCs. V and J are TRBV5-6 and TRBJ2-7, with D possibly TRBD2 on 6 matching bases. CDR3 protein: CASSRDLYEQYF. CDR3 nucleotide sequence: TGTGCCAGCAGCCGGGACTTATACGAGCAGTACTTC.